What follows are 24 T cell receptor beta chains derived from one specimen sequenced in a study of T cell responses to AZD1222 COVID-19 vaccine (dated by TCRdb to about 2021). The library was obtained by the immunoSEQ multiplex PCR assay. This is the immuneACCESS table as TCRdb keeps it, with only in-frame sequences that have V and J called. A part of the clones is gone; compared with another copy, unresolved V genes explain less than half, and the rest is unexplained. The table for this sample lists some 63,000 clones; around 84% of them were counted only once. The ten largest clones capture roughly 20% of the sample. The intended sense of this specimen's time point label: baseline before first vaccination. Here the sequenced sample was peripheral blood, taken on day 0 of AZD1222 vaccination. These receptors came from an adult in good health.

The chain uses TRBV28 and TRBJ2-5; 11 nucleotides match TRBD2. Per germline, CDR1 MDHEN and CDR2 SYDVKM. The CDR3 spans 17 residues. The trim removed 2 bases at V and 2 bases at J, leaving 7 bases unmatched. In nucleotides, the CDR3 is TGTGCCAGCAGTTTAAGTCCGGGACTAGCGGCACAAGAGACCCAGTACTTC. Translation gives CASSLSPGLAAQETQYF. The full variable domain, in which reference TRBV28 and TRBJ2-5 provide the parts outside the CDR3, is DVKVTQSSRYLVKRTGEKVFLECVQDMDHENMFWYRQDPGLGLRLIYFSYDVKMKEKGDIPEGYSVSREKKERFSLILESASTNQTSMYLCASSLSPGLAAQETQYFGPGTRLLVL.

The CDR3 sequence: CASNFRGPNSPLHF. The CDR3 region has the DNA TGTGCCAGCAACTTCAGGGGGCCCAATTCACCCCTCCACTTT. V is TRBV7-9 and J is TRBJ1-6; 8 bases align to TRBD1. Germline trimming cut 7 bases from V and 7 bases from J; bases unmatched to any gene: 6. CDR1 is SEHNR, CDR2 FQNEAQ, per germline (reference sequence). This CDR3 has 14 residues.

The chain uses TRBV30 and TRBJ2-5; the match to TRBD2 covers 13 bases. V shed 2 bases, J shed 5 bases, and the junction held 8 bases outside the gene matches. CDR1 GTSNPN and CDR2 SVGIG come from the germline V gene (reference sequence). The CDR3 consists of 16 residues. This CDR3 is CAWSILAGGPPETQYF. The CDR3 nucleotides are TGTGCCTGGAGTATACTAGCGGGAGGGCCTCCCGAGACCCAGTACTTC.

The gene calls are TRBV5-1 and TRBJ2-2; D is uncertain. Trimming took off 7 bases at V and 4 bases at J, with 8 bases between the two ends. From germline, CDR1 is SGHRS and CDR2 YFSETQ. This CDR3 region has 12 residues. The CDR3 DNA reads TGCGCCAGCTCTTCCACCACCGGGGAGCTGTTTTTT. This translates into CASSSTTGELFF.

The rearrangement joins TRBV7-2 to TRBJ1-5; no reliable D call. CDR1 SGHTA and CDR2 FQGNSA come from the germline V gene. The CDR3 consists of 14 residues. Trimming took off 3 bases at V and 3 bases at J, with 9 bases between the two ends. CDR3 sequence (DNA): TGTGCCAGCAGCTTTCCCCAGGTCAATCAGCCCCAGCATTTT. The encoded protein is CASSFPQVNQPQHF.

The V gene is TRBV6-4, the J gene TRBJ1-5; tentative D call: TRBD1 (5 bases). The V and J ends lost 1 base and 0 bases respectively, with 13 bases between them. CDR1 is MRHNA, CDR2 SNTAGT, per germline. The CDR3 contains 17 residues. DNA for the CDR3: TGTGCCAGCAGTGACTACCCGACAGACTATAGCAATCAGCCCCAGCATTTT. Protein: CASSDYPTDYSNQPQHF.

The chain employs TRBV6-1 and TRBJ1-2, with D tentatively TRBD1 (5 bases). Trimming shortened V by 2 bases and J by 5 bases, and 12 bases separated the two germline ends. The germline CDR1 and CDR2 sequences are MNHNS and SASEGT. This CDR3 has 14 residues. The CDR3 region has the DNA TGTGCCAGCAGTGAAAGGAGGGACTCTTATGGCTACACCTTC. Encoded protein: CASSERRDSYGYTF.

The CDR3 DNA reads TGTGCCAGTAGTTTCGATCGACAGGCTGAAGCTTTCTTT. It codes for CASSFDRQAEAFF. The chain uses TRBV19 and TRBJ1-1, with D possibly TRBD1 on 6 matching bases. The CDR3 is made up of 13 amino acids. V gave up 5 bases and J gave up 6 bases, with 13 bases separating them. From germline, CDR1 is LNHDA and CDR2 SQIVND (reference sequence).

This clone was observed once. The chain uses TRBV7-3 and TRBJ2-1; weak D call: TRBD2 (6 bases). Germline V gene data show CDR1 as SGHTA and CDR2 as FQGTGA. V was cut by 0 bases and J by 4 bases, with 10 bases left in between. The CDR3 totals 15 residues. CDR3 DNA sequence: TGTGCCAGCAGCTTAACGGTGGGAGGATACAATGAGCAGTTCTTC. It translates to CASSLTVGGYNEQFF.

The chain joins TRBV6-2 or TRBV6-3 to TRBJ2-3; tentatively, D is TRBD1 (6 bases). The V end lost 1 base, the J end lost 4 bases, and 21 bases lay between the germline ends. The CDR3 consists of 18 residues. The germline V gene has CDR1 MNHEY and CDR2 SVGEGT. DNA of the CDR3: TGTGCCAGCAGTTACTGGAGCGGAATCGCAGGGGCGGCAGATACGCAGTATTTT. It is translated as CASSYWSGIAGAADTQYF.

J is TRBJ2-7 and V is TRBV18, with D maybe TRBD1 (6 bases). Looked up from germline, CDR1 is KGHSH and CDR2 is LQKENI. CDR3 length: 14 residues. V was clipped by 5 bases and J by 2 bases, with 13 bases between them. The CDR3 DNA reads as TGTGCCAGCTCAGCAACCTCAGGGGCCTACGAGCAGTACGTC. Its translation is CASSATSGAYEQYV.

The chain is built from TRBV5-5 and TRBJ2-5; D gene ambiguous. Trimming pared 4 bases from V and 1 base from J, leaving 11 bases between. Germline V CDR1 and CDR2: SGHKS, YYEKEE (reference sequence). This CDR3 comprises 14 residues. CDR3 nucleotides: TGTGCCAGCAGCACTGTCGCGGTCCAAGAGACCCAGTACTTC. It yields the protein CASSTVAVQETQYF. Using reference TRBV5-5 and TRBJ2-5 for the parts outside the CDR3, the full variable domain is DAGVTQSPTHLIKTRGQQVTLRCSPISGHKSVSWYQQVLGQGPQFIFQYYEKEERGRGNFPDRFSARQFPNYSSELNVNALLLGDSALYLCASSTVAVQETQYFGPGTRLLVL.

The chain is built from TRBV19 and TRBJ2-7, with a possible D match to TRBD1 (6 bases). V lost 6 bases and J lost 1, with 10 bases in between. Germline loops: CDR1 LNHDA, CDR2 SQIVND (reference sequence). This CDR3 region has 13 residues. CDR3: CASRQGRSYEQYF. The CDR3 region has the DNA TGTGCCAGTAGACAGGGAAGATCCTACGAGCAGTACTTC.

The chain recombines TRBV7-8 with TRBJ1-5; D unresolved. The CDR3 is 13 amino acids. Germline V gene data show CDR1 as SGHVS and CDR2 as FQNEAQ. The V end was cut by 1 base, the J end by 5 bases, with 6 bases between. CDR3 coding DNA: TGTGCCAGCAGCTTAGGTGGGGATCAGCCCCAGCATTTT. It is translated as CASSLGGDQPQHF.

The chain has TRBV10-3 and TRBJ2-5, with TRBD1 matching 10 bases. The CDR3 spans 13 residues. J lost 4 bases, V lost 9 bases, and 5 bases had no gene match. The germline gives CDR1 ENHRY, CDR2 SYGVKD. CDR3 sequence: CAIRQGAGETQYF. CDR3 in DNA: TGTGCCATTAGACAGGGGGCAGGAGAGACCCAGTACTTC.

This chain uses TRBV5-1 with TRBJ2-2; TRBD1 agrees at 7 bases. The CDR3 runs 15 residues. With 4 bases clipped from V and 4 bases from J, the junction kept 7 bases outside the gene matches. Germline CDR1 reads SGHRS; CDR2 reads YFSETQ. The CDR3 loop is CASSQGQSPTGELFF. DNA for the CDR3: TGCGCCAGCAGCCAGGGACAGTCCCCCACCGGGGAGCTGTTTTTT.

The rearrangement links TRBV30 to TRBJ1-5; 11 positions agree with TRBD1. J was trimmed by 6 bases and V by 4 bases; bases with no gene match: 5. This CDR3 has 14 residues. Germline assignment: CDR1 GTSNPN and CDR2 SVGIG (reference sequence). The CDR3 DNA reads TGTGCCTGGAACCGGGACAGGGGGGTTCAGCCCCAGCATTTT. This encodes CAWNRDRGVQPQHF.

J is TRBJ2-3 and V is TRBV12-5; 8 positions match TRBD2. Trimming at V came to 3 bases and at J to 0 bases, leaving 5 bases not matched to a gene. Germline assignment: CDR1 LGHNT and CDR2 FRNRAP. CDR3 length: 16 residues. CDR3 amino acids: CASGLVLAASTDTQYF. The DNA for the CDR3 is TGTGCTAGTGGTTTAGTACTAGCGGCTAGCACAGATACGCAGTATTTT.

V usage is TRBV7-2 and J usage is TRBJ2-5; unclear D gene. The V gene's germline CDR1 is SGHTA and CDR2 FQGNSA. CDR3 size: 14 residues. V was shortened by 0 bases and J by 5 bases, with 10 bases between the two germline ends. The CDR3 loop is CASSLARVRETQYF. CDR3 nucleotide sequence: TGTGCCAGCAGCTTAGCCCGGGTACGCGAGACCCAGTACTTC.

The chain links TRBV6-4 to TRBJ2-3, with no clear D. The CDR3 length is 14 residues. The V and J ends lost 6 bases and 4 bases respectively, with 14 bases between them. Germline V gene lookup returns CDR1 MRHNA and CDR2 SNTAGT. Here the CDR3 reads CASSSSVGADTQYF. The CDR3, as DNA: TGTGCCAGCAGCTCCTCCGTTGGGGCAGATACGCAGTATTTT.

CDR3 DNA: TGTGCCAGCAGTTACTCGGGTCCGTCGTTGGGAGATACGCAGTATTTT. The encoded protein is CASSYSGPSLGDTQYF. The chain couples TRBV6-6 to TRBJ2-3; D unclear. CDR1 MNHNY and CDR2 SVGAGI come from the germline V gene (reference sequence). The ends were cut back, 0 bases at V and 5 bases at J, with 15 bases in the middle. The CDR3 contains 16 residues.

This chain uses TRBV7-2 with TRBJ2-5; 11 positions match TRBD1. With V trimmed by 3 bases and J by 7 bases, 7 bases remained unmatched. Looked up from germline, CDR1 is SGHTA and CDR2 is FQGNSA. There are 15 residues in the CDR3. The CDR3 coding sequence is TGTGCCAGCAGCTTCCCAGGGACAGGGGGTACGACCCAGTACTTC. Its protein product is CASSFPGTGGTTQYF.

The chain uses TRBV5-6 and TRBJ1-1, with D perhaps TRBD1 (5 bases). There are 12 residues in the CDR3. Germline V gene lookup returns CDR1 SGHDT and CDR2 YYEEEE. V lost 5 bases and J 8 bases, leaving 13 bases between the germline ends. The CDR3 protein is CASSRDSGEAFF. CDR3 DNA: TGTGCCAGCAGTCGTGACTCAGGGGAAGCTTTCTTT.

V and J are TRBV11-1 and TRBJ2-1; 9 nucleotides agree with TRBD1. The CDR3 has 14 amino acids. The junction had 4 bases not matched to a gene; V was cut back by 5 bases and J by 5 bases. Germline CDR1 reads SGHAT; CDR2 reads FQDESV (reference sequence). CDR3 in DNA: TGTGCCAGCAGCCGGGGACAGGGAAACAATGAGCAGTTCTTC. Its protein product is CASSRGQGNNEQFF.